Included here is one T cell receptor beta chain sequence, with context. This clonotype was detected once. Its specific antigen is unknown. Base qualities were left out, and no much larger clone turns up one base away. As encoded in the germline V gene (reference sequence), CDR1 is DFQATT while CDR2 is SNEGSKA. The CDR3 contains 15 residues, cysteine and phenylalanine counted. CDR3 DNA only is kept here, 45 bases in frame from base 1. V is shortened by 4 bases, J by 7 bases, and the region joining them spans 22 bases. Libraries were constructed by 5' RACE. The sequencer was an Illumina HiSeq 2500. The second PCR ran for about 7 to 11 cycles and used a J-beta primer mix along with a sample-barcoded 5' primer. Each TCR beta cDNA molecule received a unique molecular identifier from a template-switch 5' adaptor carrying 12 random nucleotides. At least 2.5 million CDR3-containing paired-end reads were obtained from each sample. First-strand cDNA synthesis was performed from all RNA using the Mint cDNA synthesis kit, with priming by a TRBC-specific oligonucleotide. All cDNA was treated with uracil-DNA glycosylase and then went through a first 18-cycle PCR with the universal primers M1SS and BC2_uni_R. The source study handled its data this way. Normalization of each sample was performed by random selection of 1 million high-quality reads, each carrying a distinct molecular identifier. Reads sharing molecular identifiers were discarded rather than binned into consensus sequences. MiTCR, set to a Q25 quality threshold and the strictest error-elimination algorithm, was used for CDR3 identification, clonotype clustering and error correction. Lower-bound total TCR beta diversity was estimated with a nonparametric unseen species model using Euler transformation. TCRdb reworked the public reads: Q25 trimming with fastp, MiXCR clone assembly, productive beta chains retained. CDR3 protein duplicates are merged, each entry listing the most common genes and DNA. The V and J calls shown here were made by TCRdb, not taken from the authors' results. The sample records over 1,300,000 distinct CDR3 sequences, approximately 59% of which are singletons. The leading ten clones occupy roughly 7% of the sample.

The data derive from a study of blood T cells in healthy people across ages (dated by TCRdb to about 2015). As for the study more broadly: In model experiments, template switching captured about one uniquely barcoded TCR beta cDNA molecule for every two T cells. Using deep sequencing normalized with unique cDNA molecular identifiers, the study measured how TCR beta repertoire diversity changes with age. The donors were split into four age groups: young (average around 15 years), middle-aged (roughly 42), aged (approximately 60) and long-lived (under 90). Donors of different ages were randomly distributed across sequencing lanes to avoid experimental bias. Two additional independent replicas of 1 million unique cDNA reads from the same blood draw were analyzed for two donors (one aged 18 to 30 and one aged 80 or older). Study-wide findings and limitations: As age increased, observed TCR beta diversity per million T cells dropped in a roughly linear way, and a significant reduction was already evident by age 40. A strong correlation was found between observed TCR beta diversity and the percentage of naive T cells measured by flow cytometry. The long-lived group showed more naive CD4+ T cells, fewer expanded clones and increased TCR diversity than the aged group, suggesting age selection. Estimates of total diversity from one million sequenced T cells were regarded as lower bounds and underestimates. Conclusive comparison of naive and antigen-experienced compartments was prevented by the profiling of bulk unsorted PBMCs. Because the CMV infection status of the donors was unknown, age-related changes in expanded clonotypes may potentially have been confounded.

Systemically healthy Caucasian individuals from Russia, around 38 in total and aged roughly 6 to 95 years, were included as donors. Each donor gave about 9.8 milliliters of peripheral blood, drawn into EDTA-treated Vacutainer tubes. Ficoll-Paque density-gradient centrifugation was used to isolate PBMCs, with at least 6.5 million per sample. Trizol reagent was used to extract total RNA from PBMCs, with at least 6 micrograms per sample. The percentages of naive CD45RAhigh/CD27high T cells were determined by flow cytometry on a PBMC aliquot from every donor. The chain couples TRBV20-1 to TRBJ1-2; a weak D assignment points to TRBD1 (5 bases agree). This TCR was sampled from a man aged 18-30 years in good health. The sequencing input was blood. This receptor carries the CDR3 CSAIGGAGSTGGYTF. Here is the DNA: TGCAGTGCTATAGGCGGGGCAGGGAGTACGGGTGGCTACACCTTC.